The rows below give T cell receptor beta chains drawn from one sample of a study of identifying expanded T cells in peripheral blood. Sequencing used immunoSEQ multiplex PCR; TCRdb keeps in-frame clones, though not all of them. The table has about 58,000 clones, about nine tenths seen once; the top ten hold about 3.7%. The sample was blood. The receptors originated from a person between 18 and 70 years old in good health. CDR3s include the opening cysteine and the closing phenylalanine or tryptophan. The D gene is left open where the match is weak. Expanded clones get a size class; other rows say once, few or many, or leave the size out.

cdr3_nt,cdr3_aa,v_call,clone_size,cdr3_length,j_call,d_call
TGTGCCAGCAGCGTAGAGGGACAGGAAGAGACCCAGTACTTC,CASSVEGQEETQYF,TRBV9,NA,14,TRBJ2-5,TRBD1
TGTGCCAGTAGTAACCAGGGGGCAAAAAACGAGCAGTACTTC,CASSNQGAKNEQYF,TRBV19,NA,14,TRBJ2-7,TRBD1
TGCGCCAGCAGTGATACTCTCCCCACGCCAGGAAACACCATATATTTT,CASSDTLPTPGNTIYF,TRBV10-1,NA,16,TRBJ1-3,NA
TGTGCCGCGGGGAATTACGCAAATTCACCCCTCCACTTT,CAAGNYANSPLHF,TRBV6-6,NA,13,TRBJ1-6,NA
TGCGCCAGCAGCTTCAGCGGGTTTTATGGCACAGATACGCAGTATTTT,CASSFSGFYGTDTQYF,TRBV5-1,NA,16,TRBJ2-3,NA
TGTGCCATCAGTGAGTCCGCAGGGTTGGGTTCACCCCTCCACTTT,CAISESAGLGSPLHF,TRBV10-3,NA,15,TRBJ1-6,NA
TGTGCCAGCAGTCCCAATAGCGGGAGTCGGCGAGAGACCCAGTACTTC,CASSPNSGSRRETQYF,TRBV28,NA,16,TRBJ2-5,TRBD2
TGTGCCAGCAGCTTAACCGGTTATTACGAGCAGTACTTC,CASSLTGYYEQYF,TRBV7-2,NA,13,TRBJ2-7,NA
TGCGCCAGCAGTGAGTCCGGGATTACCGGGGAGCTGTTTTTT,CASSESGITGELFF,TRBV10-1,few,14,TRBJ2-2,NA
TGTGCCAGCAGTGGGACTAGCAGCAGTAATACGCAGTATTTT,CASSGTSSSNTQYF,TRBV6-1,NA,14,TRBJ2-3,TRBD2
TGTGCCAGCAGCCTCAAGAATAGCGGGGCTTACGAGCAGTACTTC,CASSLKNSGAYEQYF,TRBV7-2,NA,15,TRBJ2-7,TRBD2
TGTGCCAGCAGCTTCCGTGGGGGCTTCGAGCAGTACTTC,CASSFRGGFEQYF,TRBV7-2,once,13,TRBJ2-7,NA
TGTGCCAGCAGCGGGGGTGGGGCGCAGTTCTTC,CASSGGGAQFF,TRBV5-4,NA,11,TRBJ2-1,NA
TGTGCCAGCTCCCGAGGGGTGACGGAGACCCAGTACTTC,CASSRGVTETQYF,TRBV18,NA,13,TRBJ2-5,NA
TGTGCCAGCTCACCAGTAGGGAACACCGGGGAGCTGTTTTTT,CASSPVGNTGELFF,TRBV18,NA,14,TRBJ2-2,NA
TGTGCCAGCAGCTTAAGGCCCGGACCCGGGGGGGCCGGGGAGCTGTTTTTT,CASSLRPGPGGAGELFF,TRBV7-3,NA,17,TRBJ2-2,TRBD2
TGTGCCAGCACCACCGGGACAGACCTACGAGGGCAGTACTTC,CASTTGTDLRGQYF,TRBV2,few,14,TRBJ2-7,TRBD1
TGTGCCAGTAGTCCCAGGGCGGGATTCACTGAAGCTTTCTTT,CASSPRAGFTEAFF,TRBV19,NA,14,TRBJ1-1,NA
TGTGCCAGCAGTTTGGCGGGGCAGCCCCAGCATTTT,CASSLAGQPQHF,TRBV28,once,12,TRBJ1-5,NA
TGCGCCAGCAGCTTGGAGCGACCTAATGAAAAACTGTTTTTT,CASSLERPNEKLFF,TRBV5-1,NA,14,TRBJ1-4,NA
TGTGCCAGCAGTGGTCACGGCAGGGGCCCTCAAAGCAATCAGCCCCAGCATTTT,CASSGHGRGPQSNQPQHF,TRBV6-4,NA,18,TRBJ1-5,NA
TGCAGCGCCCAGGCCGGTGGTGGTCAGCCCCAGCATTTT,CSAQAGGGQPQHF,TRBV29-1,once,13,TRBJ1-5,NA
TGTGCCAGCAGCGCCCGTTTCGGGGATGAGCAGTACTTC,CASSARFGDEQYF,TRBV11-2,NA,13,TRBJ2-7,NA
TGCGCCAGCAGCTCAGGACTTATCTACGAGCAGTACTTC,CASSSGLIYEQYF,TRBV5-1,NA,13,TRBJ2-7,NA
TGTGCCAGTAGTATAACAGACGTTGGTGAAAAACTGTTTTTT,CASSITDVGEKLFF,TRBV19,NA,14,TRBJ1-4,NA
TGTGCCAGCAGTTACTATCTACTAGCGGGGGTGAATGAGCAGTTCTTC,CASSYYLLAGVNEQFF,TRBV6-5,NA,16,TRBJ2-1,TRBD2
TGTGCCAGCAGCTTACAAGCCGGGACAGTCTACGAGCAGTACTTC,CASSLQAGTVYEQYF,TRBV7-6,NA,15,TRBJ2-7,TRBD1
TGTGCCAGCAGCTACTCCATGGGCACAGATACGCAGTATTTT,CASSYSMGTDTQYF,TRBV9,NA,14,TRBJ2-3,NA
TGCACCAGCAGCCAAGATCGCGTGAAACCCCCGCAATTATCGAGCTCCTACGAGCAGTACTTC,CTSSQDRVKPPQLSSSYEQYF,TRBV1,NA,21,TRBJ2-7,NA
TGTGCCAGCAGCTTTGGCCTCTATGAGCAGTTCTTC,CASSFGLYEQFF,TRBV7-2,NA,12,TRBJ2-1,NA
TGCGCCAGCAGCCAAGAAGGGAGTTCTGGAAACACCATATATTTT,CASSQEGSSGNTIYF,TRBV4-3,NA,15,TRBJ1-3,NA
TGTGCCAGTAGGGGGACAGGGCTTGGTGAAAAACTGTTTTTT,CASRGTGLGEKLFF,TRBV19,NA,14,TRBJ1-4,TRBD1
TGCGCCAGCAGCTCTCTCGGGGGATACAGCGTTAACTATGGCTACACCTTC,CASSSLGGYSVNYGYTF,TRBV5-1,once,17,TRBJ1-2,NA
TGTGCCAGCCTGAAGTTAGTGCAGTTTCCCAACCCCTACAATGAGCAGTTCTTC,CASLKLVQFPNPYNEQFF,TRBV7-2,NA,18,TRBJ2-1,NA
TGTGCCAGCAGCGCAAGTCCACAAGAGACCCAGTACTTC,CASSASPQETQYF,TRBV9,NA,13,TRBJ2-5,NA
TGTGCCAGCAGTTACTCGACAGGGCTCTTCACCGGGGAGCTGTTTTTT,CASSYSTGLFTGELFF,TRBV6-5,NA,16,TRBJ2-2,TRBD1
TGTGCCAGCAGCTTAGCGGGAGGGACGACCACCGGGGAGCTGTTTTTT,CASSLAGGTTTGELFF,TRBV11-2,NA,16,TRBJ2-2,TRBD2
TGCGCCAGCAGCCAAGATCTTATAGCGGGAGACACTAACACCGGGGAGCTGTTTTTT,CASSQDLIAGDTNTGELFF,TRBV4-1,once,19,TRBJ2-2,TRBD2
TGTGCCACCAAGGGACTAGCGGCGTACGAGCAGTACTTC,CATKGLAAYEQYF,TRBV6-1,NA,13,TRBJ2-7,TRBD2
TGTGCCAGCAGCGTAGGTTCCAGTTCGTACGAGCAGTACTTC,CASSVGSSSYEQYF,TRBV9,NA,14,TRBJ2-7,NA
TGCGCCAGCAGCCAAGAGCTCGGGGCAGATACGCAGTATTTT,CASSQELGADTQYF,TRBV4-3,NA,14,TRBJ2-3,NA
TGTGCCAGCAGCCTAACCGGGACAGACCCCTACGAGCAGTACTTC,CASSLTGTDPYEQYF,TRBV11-2,NA,15,TRBJ2-7,TRBD1
TGTGCCAGCAGCAGAGAAGGGACGGCTAGCTCCTACGAGCAGTACTTC,CASSREGTASSYEQYF,TRBV7-9,NA,16,TRBJ2-7,NA
TGTGCCAGCAGCTTAGAGTTTTCAGGGGTCTATGGCTACACCTTC,CASSLEFSGVYGYTF,TRBV7-2,NA,15,TRBJ1-2,NA
TGCGCCAGCAGCAGGAGGGGGCGTACAGGCACAGATACGCAGTATTTT,CASSRRGRTGTDTQYF,TRBV4-3,NA,16,TRBJ2-3,NA
TGTGCCAGCGGACTAGCGGGGGTCTACGAGCAGTACTTC,CASGLAGVYEQYF,TRBV19,NA,13,TRBJ2-7,TRBD2
TGTGCCAGCCAAAGACAAGTGAGCACCTTC,CASQRQVSTF,TRBV5-8,NA,10,TRBJ1-2,NA
TGCGCCAGCAGCTTGGGGGGACAGCTCCATGGCTACACCTTC,CASSLGGQLHGYTF,TRBV5-1,NA,14,TRBJ1-2,TRBD1
TGTGCCAGCAGTGGCCGGGCTATTTTCTTC,CASSGRAIFF,TRBV2,NA,10,TRBJ1-2,NA
TGCGCCAGCAGCTTGGGACCGGGGGTAGAAAAACTGTTTTTT,CASSLGPGVEKLFF,TRBV5-1,once,14,TRBJ1-4,NA
TGTGCCAGCAGTGATGGGGGAGTCGGCAATGAGCAGTTCTTC,CASSDGGVGNEQFF,TRBV6-5,NA,14,TRBJ2-1,NA
TGTGCCAGCAGCAAAGTTAGCGGGGGAAGGTGGGGGACAGATACGCAGTATTTT,CASSKVSGGRWGTDTQYF,TRBV21-1,NA,18,TRBJ2-3,NA